This T cell receptor beta chain was sequenced during a study of graft-versus-host responses after intestinal transplantation (dated by TCRdb to the early 2020s). A note on the overall study: The transplants that recipients got were multivisceral, liver-intestinal, or isolated intestinal. Every recipient was given anti-thymocyte globulin induction, then maintenance tacrolimus and steroids for approximately 3 years. After intestinal transplantation, graft-versus-host and host-versus-graft alloreactive T cell clones in the graft, circulation and bone marrow were tracked using bulk TCR-beta CDR3 sequencing. Alloreactive clones were identified by sequencing pre-transplant mixed lymphocyte reaction products and comparing these products with unstimulated pre-transplant donor and recipient T cells. The cohort enrolled some 23 intestinal transplant recipients including one retransplant, and a few patients lacking pretransplant specimens were excluded. A peak of at least 4% donor T cells among recipient peripheral blood mononuclear cells was the definition used for donor T cell macrochimerism. Rather than going through the commercial service, samples from a few later patients were sequenced in-house on an Illumina MiSeq and processed with MiXCR.

Intraepithelial and lamina propria lymphocytes were isolated from graft specimens using dithiothreitol, EDTA incubations and collagenase D digestion. Bulk TCR-beta sequencing was performed on serial intestinal graft biopsy specimens collected as late as 600 days after transplant. Worth noting for this clone: The specificity of this receptor is unknown. Base qualities were left out, and no much larger clone turns up one base away.

The library was generated by the immunoSEQ multiplex PCR assay. For most patients, high-throughput TCR-beta CDR3 sequencing of genomic DNA was performed by Adaptive Biotechnologies. The study's own analysis went as follows. TCR sequencing data were retrieved from Adaptive's ImmunoSEQ software for 18 patients, whereas a few other patients were processed with MiXCR and VDJtools. CDR3 nucleotide sequences shared between donor and recipient were removed because their origin could not be assigned. Alloreactive clones required at least 2-fold expansion over unstimulated cells and minimum CFSE-low frequency of 0.002% (template counts) or 0.001% (read counts). Clones detected in sequenced pre-transplant spleen, lymph node, or MLR CFSE-low populations of the donor or recipient were defined as mappable. Cumulative frequency of alloreactive clones was calculated as a percentage of all sequences weighted by copy number. TCRdb stores this immuneACCESS table with in-frame sequences only. Part of the clones is absent; in the studies checked, under half of the shortfall reflects unresolved V genes, and no reason is known for the rest. V and J calls and clone size follow that table, whereas D and trimming were derived from the DNA. A total of about 22,000 clones appear in this sample, around three quarters of them only once. In total, the top ten clones hold roughly 3% of the sample.

The research as a whole found: Early after transplant, peak levels of circulating GvH clones were associated with declines in HvG clones. GvH clones were found in recipient bone marrow, and some of the GvH clones appeared earlier in ileal mucosa or blood, which is consistent with an intestinal mucosal origin. In patients with donor T cell macrochimerism, the allografts had high GvH to HvG T cell clonal ratios. Conclusions were limited by the relatively low number and heterogeneity of intestinal transplant patients.

The CDR3 has 15 amino acids, counting the end cysteine and phenylalanine. The CDR3 DNA has 45 bases and is translated from base 1. V loses 2 bases, J loses 4 bases, and the germline ends lie 14 bases apart. The germline V gene specifies SGHTA as CDR1 and FQGTGA as CDR2. The receptor was derived from a human patient who received an intestinal transplant, so some T cells may come from the graft donor. The material sequenced was ileum tissue, taken 12 days after intestinal transplant. The chain is made from TRBV7-3 and TRBJ1-2; the D gene is perhaps TRBD1, on 6 matching bases. The CDR3 corresponds to CASSLVTGPLYGYTF. The base sequence is TGTGCCAGCAGCTTAGTGACAGGACCGCTCTATGGCTACACCTTC.